One sample yielded the 24 T cell receptor beta chains listed below, sequenced in a study of ipilimumab plus nivolumab after autologous stem cell transplantation (dated by TCRdb to the early 2020s). Preparation of the library involved the immunoSEQ multiplex PCR assay. Held by TCRdb, this immuneACCESS table contains in-frame sequences only and omits some clones. Under half of the omission traces to an unresolved V gene where checked; the cause of the rest is unknown. For this sample the table gives about 15,000 clones, of which about 70% were detected only once. The ten most abundant clones make up around 9.3% of the sample. The source was PBMCs, collected in a trial of ipilimumab plus nivolumab as post-transplant consolidation. The source of these receptors is a male donor with primary mediastinal lymphoma.

J is TRBJ1-5 and V is TRBV28; tentatively, D is TRBD1 (5 bases). The V gene lost 6 bases and the J gene lost 9 bases, with 12 bases spanning the gap. Germline V gene data show CDR1 as MDHEN and CDR2 as SYDVKM. CDR3 length: 12 residues. CDR3 bases: TGTGCCAGCAGCATACGGGACCGGCCCCAGCATTTT. It is translated as CASSIRDRPQHF.

The chain combines TRBV11-3 with TRBJ2-7, with TRBD1 matching over 9 bases. V gave up 5 bases and J gave up 5 bases; unmatched junction bases: 10. Germline V gene lookup returns CDR1 SGHNT and CDR2 YENEEA. The CDR3 length is 15 residues. CDR3 nucleotides: TGTGCCAGCAGCATTACAGGGGGCGCGAAAGACGAGCAGTACTTC. This gives the protein CASSITGGAKDEQYF.

This clone counts as medium-sized. The CDR3: CASSLGWEIYNEQFF. CDR3 sequence (DNA): TGTGCCAGCAGCTTAGGGTGGGAAATCTACAATGAGCAGTTCTTC. The V call is TRBV7-9, the J call TRBJ2-1; no clear D. The CDR3 is 15 residues long. V shed 1 base and J shed 3 bases, with 10 bases lying between them. Germline V gene data show CDR1 as SEHNR and CDR2 as FQNEAQ (reference sequence).

V usage is TRBV6-1 and J usage is TRBJ2-2, with no clear D. Trimming shortened V by 6 bases and J by 7 bases, and 12 bases separated the two germline ends. CDR3 size: 13 residues. In germline, CDR1 is MNHNS, CDR2 SASEGT. The CDR3: CASRPEWGGELFF. The CDR3 bases are TGTGCCAGCAGACCGGAATGGGGCGGGGAGCTGTTTTTT.

This sequence joins TRBV9 and TRBJ2-1; D unclear. This CDR3 contains 13 residues. CDR1 is SGDLS and CDR2 is YYNGEE in the germline V gene. V shed 0 bases and J shed 2 bases, with 3 bases lying between them. CDR3 sequence (DNA): TGTGCCAGCAGCGTAGATCCCTACAATGAGCAGTTCTTC. Translation gives CASSVDPYNEQFF.

The rearrangement joins TRBV6-5 to TRBJ1-1; D is perhaps TRBD1 (5 bases). Trimming shortened V by 3 bases and J by 3 bases, and 17 bases separated the two germline ends. This CDR3 is 16 amino acids long. Per the germline V gene, CDR1 is MNHEY and CDR2 is SVGAGI. The CDR3 DNA is TGTGCCAGCAGTTATCTCCGGACAAGGTTAGACACTGAAGCTTTCTTT. Residues: CASSYLRTRLDTEAFF.

The rearrangement joins TRBV6-5 to TRBJ2-7, with a possible D match to TRBD1 (6 bases). This CDR3 has 13 residues. The V gene lost 0 bases and the J gene lost 6 bases, with 9 bases spanning the gap. Germline loops: CDR1 MNHEY, CDR2 SVGAGI. Here the CDR3 reads CASSYSIGGEQYF. CDR3 nucleotide sequence: TGTGCCAGCAGTTACTCGATAGGGGGCGAGCAGTACTTC.

J is TRBJ1-4 and V is TRBV19; a possible D gene is TRBD1 (5 bases). CDR1 and CDR2 from the germline V gene are LNHDA and SQIVND (reference sequence). This CDR3 has 14 amino acids. Trimming took off 5 bases at V and 8 bases at J, with 15 bases between the two ends. The CDR3, as DNA: TGTGCCAGTAGTCCCGGGGCCCAAGGGGAAAAACTGTTTTTT. Its protein product is CASSPGAQGEKLFF.

The CDR3 protein is CASSLVGQIQETQYF. The CDR3 DNA follows: TGCGCCAGCAGCTTGGTGGGACAGATCCAAGAGACCCAGTACTTC. The V and J genes are TRBV5-1 and TRBJ2-5; 7 bases map to TRBD1. The trim removed 0 bases at V and 1 base at J, leaving 3 bases unmatched. This CDR3 has 15 residues. CDR1 and CDR2 (germline): SGHRS, YFSETQ.

J is TRBJ2-1 and V is TRBV6-1; D is perhaps TRBD2 (6 bases). Per germline, CDR1 MNHNS and CDR2 SASEGT. V was pared by 1 base and J by 2 bases, with 9 bases between. CDR3 length: 15 amino acids. The CDR3 DNA is TGTGCCAGCAGTGAAGGGGTAGCGGCCTACAATGAGCAGTTCTTC. Translated: CASSEGVAAYNEQFF.

This clone has only a few counts. J is TRBJ2-1 and V is TRBV4-1, with unresolved D. The CDR3 sequence is 16 residues long. V shed 0 bases and J shed 6 bases, with 15 bases lying between them. Germline V lookup: CDR1 MGHRA, CDR2 YSYEKL. As DNA, the CDR3 is TGCGCCAGCAGCCAAGATATGGCTAGTTCCCGCAATGAGCAGTTCTTC. Amino acids: CASSQDMASSRNEQFF.

This clone occurred a few times. The J gene is TRBJ1-1, the V gene TRBV5-1; maybe TRBD1 (5 bases). CDR1 and CDR2 (germline): SGHRS, YFSETQ. With 3 bases removed from V and 6 bases from J, the gap between germline ends came to 18 bases. This CDR3 contains 15 residues. The chain's CDR3 is CASSYIQGRVAEAFF. DNA for the CDR3: TGCGCCAGCAGCTATATTCAGGGTAGGGTCGCTGAAGCTTTCTTT.

J is TRBJ1-5 and V is TRBV4-1, with TRBD1 identical over 8 bases. Germline V gene data show CDR1 as MGHRA and CDR2 as YSYEKL. V gave up 5 bases and J gave up 7 bases; unmatched junction bases: 10. This CDR3 contains 15 residues. The CDR3 sequence is CASSIDRGRGQPQHF. In DNA, the CDR3 is TGCGCCAGCAGCATCGACAGGGGAAGAGGCCAGCCCCAGCATTTT.

The table lists this clone with a count of one. This chain uses TRBV29-1 with TRBJ2-4, with 8 bases that match TRBD1. Germline CDR1 reads SQVTM; CDR2 reads ANQGSEA. The CDR3 length is 16 residues. V lost 6 bases and J lost 3; bases outside the gene matches: 13. The CDR3 loop reads CSVSATGQGRKNIQYF. DNA of the CDR3: TGCAGCGTGTCCGCGACCGGACAGGGACGCAAAAACATTCAGTACTTC.

The CDR3 coding sequence is TGTGCCAGCAGTTTATCTGTCCGTGGCGAGCAGTACTTC. Amino acids: CASSLSVRGEQYF. This sequence joins TRBV27 and TRBJ2-7; D gene unclear. Germline lookup yields CDR1 MNHEY and CDR2 SMNVEV (reference sequence). The CDR3 contains 13 residues. V lost 0 bases, J lost 6 bases, and 9 bases lay in between.

V is TRBV5-4 and J is TRBJ2-1; TRBD2 matches at 7 bases. Per the germline V gene, CDR1 is SGHNT and CDR2 is YYREEE (reference sequence). This CDR3 contains 12 residues. J was trimmed by 6 bases and V by 3 bases; bases with no gene match: 0. CDR3 sequence: CASSSGGNEQFF. The DNA for the CDR3 is TGTGCCAGCAGCTCGGGGGGCAATGAGCAGTTCTTC.

This sequence joins TRBV7-6 and TRBJ2-1; perhaps TRBD2 as D (6 bases). CDR3 length equals 15 residues. The germline CDR1 and CDR2 sequences are SGHVS and FNYEAQ. The germline V and J ends were trimmed by 5 bases and 0 bases, with 11 bases remaining between them. The CDR3 region is CASSPSTSSYNEQFF. Here the CDR3 DNA reads TGTGCCAGCAGCCCCTCGACTAGCTCCTACAATGAGCAGTTCTTC. Drawing the rest from reference TRBV7-6 and TRBJ2-1, the complete variable domain is GAGVSQSPRYKVTKRGQDVALRCDPISGHVSLYWYRQALGQGPEFLTYFNYEAQQDKSGLPNDRFSAERPEGSISTLTIQRTEQRDSAMYRCASSPSTSSYNEQFFGPGTRLTVL.

The V gene is TRBV5-8, the J gene TRBJ2-7; 10 bases line up with TRBD2. Germline CDR1 is SGHTS and CDR2 is YDEGEE. The CDR3 runs to 13 residues. V lost 6 bases, J lost 12 bases, and 12 bases stayed unmatched. CDR3 DNA: TGTGCCAGCACCCGGACTAGCGGAGAGAGAAGGTACTTC. Translation: CASTRTSGERRYF.

The chain uses TRBV11-1 and TRBJ2-2, with D possibly being TRBD2 (5 bases). Trimming stripped 6 bases from V and 0 bases from J, with 14 bases between. CDR3 length: 16 residues. CDR1 is SGHAT and CDR2 is FQDESV in the germline V gene (reference sequence). CDR3 in amino acids: CASSQREQANTGELFF. For the CDR3, the DNA is TGTGCCAGCAGTCAAAGGGAGCAAGCGAACACCGGGGAGCTGTTTTTT.

This rearrangement joins TRBV11-2 to TRBJ2-1; D may be TRBD2 (6 bases). Trimming stripped 5 bases from V and 0 bases from J, with 17 bases between. The CDR3 length is 17 residues. Per the germline V gene, CDR1 is SGHAT and CDR2 is FQNNGV. CDR3 amino acids: CASSPGKGRRSYNEQFF. Written as DNA, the CDR3 is TGTGCCAGCAGCCCTGGAAAAGGGAGGCGCTCCTACAATGAGCAGTTCTTC.

This chain uses TRBV5-1 with TRBJ1-2; D may be TRBD1 (5 bases). The CDR3 is made up of 15 amino acids. V lost 2 bases and J 6 bases, leaving 17 bases between the germline ends. The germline V gene encodes CDR1 SGHRS and CDR2 YFSETQ. CDR3 residues: CASSLPSGTMDGYTF. The CDR3 DNA reads as TGCGCCAGCAGCTTACCCTCCGGGACGATGGATGGCTACACCTTC.

CDR3 protein: CASRGTATNYGYTF. CDR3 nucleotide sequence: TGTGCCAGCAGAGGGACAGCCACTAACTATGGCTACACCTTC. The chain is built from TRBV6-5 and TRBJ1-2, with 7 nucleotides matching TRBD1. The V segment lost 6 bases and the J segment 0 bases; nucleotides outside the gene matches: 4. This CDR3 has 14 residues. CDR1 is MNHEY and CDR2 is SVGAGI in the germline V gene.

The chain is built from TRBV19 and TRBJ1-4; D gene ambiguous. The CDR3 contains 16 residues. Germline-derived CDR1 and CDR2 are LNHDA and SQIVND (reference sequence). The V end was cut by 6 bases, the J end by 3 bases, with 17 bases between. CDR3 DNA: TGTGCCAGTAGCCCGGGAAGGAGCCCCTCTAATGAAAAACTGTTTTTT. This sequence encodes CASSPGRSPSNEKLFF. The variable domain in full, completed from reference TRBV19 and TRBJ1-4, reads DGGITQSPKYLFRKEGQNVTLSCEQNLNHDAMYWYRQDPGQGLRLIYYSQIVNDFQKGDIAEGYSVSREKKESFPLTVTSAQKNPTAFYLCASSPGRSPSNEKLFFGSGTQLSVL.

The CDR3: CASRSDSPVLLYLDYGYTF. CDR3 DNA sequence: TGTGCCAGCAGGTCCGACAGTCCGGTCCTCCTCTACCTCGACTATGGCTACACCTTC. The rearrangement uses TRBV28 and TRBJ1-2, with D maybe TRBD1 (5 bases). Germline CDR1 MDHEN, CDR2 SYDVKM. V was trimmed by 6 bases and J by 3 bases, leaving 29 bases between them. The CDR3 runs 19 residues.